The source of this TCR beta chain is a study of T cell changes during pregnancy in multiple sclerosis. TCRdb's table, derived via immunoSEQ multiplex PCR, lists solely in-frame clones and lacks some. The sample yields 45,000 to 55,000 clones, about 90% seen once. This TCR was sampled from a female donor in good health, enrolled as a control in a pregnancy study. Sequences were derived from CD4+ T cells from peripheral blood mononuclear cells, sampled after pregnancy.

The CDR3 DNA sequence: TGTGCCAGCAGTATGGCAGCTAACTATGGCTACACCTTC. This gives the protein CASSMAANYGYTF. The J gene is TRBJ1-2, the V gene TRBV6-6; D gene unclear. Deletions cut 5 bases from V and 0 bases from J, with 7 bases between. The CDR3 consists of 13 residues. Germline CDR1 MNHNY, CDR2 SVGAGI (reference sequence).